The clone carrying this T cell receptor beta chain was recorded a few times. The sample originates from a study of blood T cells in healthy people across ages. Combining a sample-barcoded 5' primer with a J-beta primer mix, a second PCR ran for roughly 6 to 12 cycles. MiXCR, applied by TCRdb to the 5' RACE reads, yields one record per CDR3 protein. Found here are under 1,000,000 distinct CDR3 sequences, about 34% of them singletons; the top ten hold approximately 13%. The sequenced sample was blood. The sequence came from a man aged 18 to 35 in good health.

The CDR3 loop is CASSPRGGGEQFF. For the CDR3, the DNA is TGTGCCAGCAGCCCCCGGGGGGGCGGTGAGCAGTTCTTC. V gene TRBV3-1 combines with J gene TRBJ2-1, with 8 bases lining up with TRBD2. The junction had 5 bases not matched to a gene; V was cut back by 4 bases and J by 9 bases. This CDR3 region has 13 residues. Germline CDR1 and CDR2: LGHDT and YNNKEL (reference sequence).